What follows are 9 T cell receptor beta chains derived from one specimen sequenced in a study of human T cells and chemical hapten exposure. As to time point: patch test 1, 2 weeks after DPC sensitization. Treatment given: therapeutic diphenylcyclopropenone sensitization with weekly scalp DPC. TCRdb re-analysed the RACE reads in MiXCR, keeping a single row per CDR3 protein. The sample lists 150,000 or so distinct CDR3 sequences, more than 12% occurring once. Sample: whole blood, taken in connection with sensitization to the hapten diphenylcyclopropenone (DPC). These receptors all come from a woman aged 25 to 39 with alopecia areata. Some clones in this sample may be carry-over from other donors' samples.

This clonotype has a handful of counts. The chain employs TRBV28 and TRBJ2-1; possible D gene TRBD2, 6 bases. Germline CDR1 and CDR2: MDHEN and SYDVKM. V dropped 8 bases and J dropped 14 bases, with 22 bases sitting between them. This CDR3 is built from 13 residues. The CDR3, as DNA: TGTGCCAGCGCCTCCATGGAGGGGCCGAGCGAGTTCTTC. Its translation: CASASMEGPSEFF.

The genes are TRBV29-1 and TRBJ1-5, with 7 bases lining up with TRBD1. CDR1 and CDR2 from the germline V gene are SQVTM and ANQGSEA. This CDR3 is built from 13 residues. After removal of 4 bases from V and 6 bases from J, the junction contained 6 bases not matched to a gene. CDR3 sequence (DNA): TGCAGCGTTGCAGGGGGACTGGGTCAGCCCCAGCATTTT. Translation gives CSVAGGLGQPQHF.

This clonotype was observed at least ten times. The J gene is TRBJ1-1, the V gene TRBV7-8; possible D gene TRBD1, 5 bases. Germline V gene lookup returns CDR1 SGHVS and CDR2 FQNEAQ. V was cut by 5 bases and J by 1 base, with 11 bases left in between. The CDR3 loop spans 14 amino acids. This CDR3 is CASSPRDWNTEAFF. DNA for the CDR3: TGTGCCAGCAGCCCTAGGGACTGGAACACTGAAGCTTTCTTT. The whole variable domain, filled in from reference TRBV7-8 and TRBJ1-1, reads GAGVSQSPRYKVAKRGQDVALRCDPISGHVSLFWYQQALGQGPEFLTYFQNEAQLDKSGLPSDRFFAERPEGSVSTLKIQRTQQEDSAVYLCASSPRDWNTEAFFGQGTRLTVV.

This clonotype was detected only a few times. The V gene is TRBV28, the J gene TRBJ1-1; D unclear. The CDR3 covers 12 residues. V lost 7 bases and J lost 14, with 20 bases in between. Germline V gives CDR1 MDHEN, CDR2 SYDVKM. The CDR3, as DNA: TGTGCCAGCATCACGGGAGGGCGCCACACCTTCTTT. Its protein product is CASITGGRHTFF.

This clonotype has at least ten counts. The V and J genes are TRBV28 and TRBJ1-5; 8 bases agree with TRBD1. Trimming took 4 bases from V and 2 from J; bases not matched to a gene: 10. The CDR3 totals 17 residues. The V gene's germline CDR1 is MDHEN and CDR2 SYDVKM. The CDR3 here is CASSSTRGLLGNQPQHF. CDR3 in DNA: TGTGCCAGCAGTTCTACCAGGGGGCTTTTGGGCAATCAGCCCCAGCATTTT.

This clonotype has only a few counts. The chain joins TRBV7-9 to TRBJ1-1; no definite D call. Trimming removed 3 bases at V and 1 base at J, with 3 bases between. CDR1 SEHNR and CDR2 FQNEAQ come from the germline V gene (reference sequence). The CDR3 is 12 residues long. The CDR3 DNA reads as TGTGCCAGCAGCTTCCCGAACACTGAAGCTTTCTTT. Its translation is CASSFPNTEAFF. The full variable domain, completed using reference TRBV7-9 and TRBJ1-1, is DTGVSQNPRHKITKRGQNVTFRCDPISEHNRLYWYRQTLGQGPEFLTYFQNEAQLEKSRLLSDRFSAERPKGSFSTLEIQRTEQGDSAMYLCASSFPNTEAFFGQGTRLTVV.

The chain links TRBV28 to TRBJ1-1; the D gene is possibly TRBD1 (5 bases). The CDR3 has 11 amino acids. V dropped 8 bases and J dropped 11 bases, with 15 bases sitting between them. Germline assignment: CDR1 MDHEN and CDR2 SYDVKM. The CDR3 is CASGARLNAFF. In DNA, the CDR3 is TGTGCCAGCGGGGCTCGATTGAACGCTTTCTTT. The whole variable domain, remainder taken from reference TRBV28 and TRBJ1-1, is DVKVTQSSRYLVKRTGEKVFLECVQDMDHENMFWYRQDPGLGLRLIYFSYDVKMKEKGDIPEGYSVSREKKERFSLILESASTNQTSMYLCASGARLNAFFGQGTRLTVV.

CDR3 DNA sequence: TGTGCCAGCAGCTTAAATCAGGGGATTAATGAAAAACTGTTTTTT. It encodes CASSLNQGINEKLFF. This chain joins TRBV4-2 and TRBJ1-4; possibly TRBD1 for D (6 bases). CDR1 is LGHNA and CDR2 is YNFKEQ in the germline V gene. The ends were cut back, 5 bases at V and 4 bases at J, with 14 bases in the middle. The CDR3 is made up of 15 amino acids.

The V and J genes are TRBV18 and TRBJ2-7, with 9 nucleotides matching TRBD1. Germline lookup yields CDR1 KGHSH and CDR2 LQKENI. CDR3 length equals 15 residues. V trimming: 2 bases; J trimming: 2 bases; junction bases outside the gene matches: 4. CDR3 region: CASSPSGQGAYEQYF. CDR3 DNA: TGTGCCAGCTCACCATCGGGACAGGGAGCCTACGAGCAGTACTTC.